One sample yielded the 7 T cell receptor beta chains listed below, sequenced in a study of low-dose radiotherapy and immunotherapy resistance in tumors. Alpha- and beta-chain coverage of first-strand cDNA came from TRAV- and TRBV-specific primers. Amplification, which lasted 15 to 20 PCR cycles, used a constant-region primer and V-primer adapter to amplify TCRs. TCRdb itself ran the reads through MiXCR, one entry per CDR3 protein. The table records some 10,000 distinct CDR3 sequences, 69% of them present only once. These receptors all stem from a human donor with advanced metastatic prostate, ovarian, gallbladder or colorectal cancer (not recorded which). This table probably holds off-target reads from a library built for another chain.

V and J are TRBV5-1 and TRBJ2-7; D gene unclear. The germline gives CDR1 SGHRS, CDR2 YFSETQ. This CDR3 contains 12 residues. The V and J ends lost 2 bases and 0 bases respectively, with 3 bases between them. CDR3 in amino acids: CASSLSSYEQYF. In DNA, the CDR3 is TGCGCCAGCAGCTTAAGCTCCTACGAGCAGTACTTC.

Only one count was recorded for this clonotype. This chain joins TRBV29-1 and TRBJ1-1, with D unclear. CDR1 is SQVTM, CDR2 ANQGSEA, per germline. This CDR3 contains 14 residues. Deletions cut 4 bases from V and 2 bases from J, with 14 bases between. CDR3 amino acids: CSVGLGSGNTEAFF. DNA of the CDR3: TGCAGCGTTGGTCTGGGGTCGGGAAACACTGAAGCTTTCTTT. The full variable domain, with the rest looked up from reference TRBV29-1 and TRBJ1-1, is SAVISQKPSRDICQRGTSLTIQCQVDSQVTMMFWYRQQPGQSLTLIATANQGSEATYESGFVIDKFPISRPNLTFSTLTVSNMSPEDSSIYLCSVGLGSGNTEAFFGQGTRLTVV.

The chain joins TRBV6-2 or TRBV6-3 to TRBJ2-2, with 9 positions matching TRBD1. J gave up 5 bases and V 7 bases, and 8 bases lay outside the gene matches. This CDR3 has 15 residues. From germline, CDR1 is MNHEY and CDR2 SVGEGT. The CDR3 nucleotides read TGTGCCAGCACCCCTCGGGGACAGGGTACCGGGGAGCTGTTTTTT. It codes for CASTPRGQGTGELFF.

This clonotype came up a few times. The rearrangement joins TRBV11-2 to TRBJ2-2; the D gene could be TRBD1 or TRBD2 (5 bases each). The CDR3 length is 15 residues. The V gene lost 6 bases and the J gene lost 4 bases, with 15 bases spanning the gap. CDR1 and CDR2 (germline): SGHAT, FQNNGV. The CDR3 reads CASSSVQGATGELFF. Here the CDR3 DNA reads TGTGCCAGCAGTTCAGTTCAGGGAGCCACCGGGGAGCTGTTTTTT.

The V call is TRBV12-3 or TRBV12-4, the J call TRBJ2-1; 7 nucleotides line up with TRBD2. This CDR3 has 13 residues. V shed 6 bases and J 6 bases; nucleotides not matched to a gene: 5. CDR3 loop: CASSGGTVNEQFF. DNA of the CDR3: TGTGCCAGCAGCGGGGGGACTGTCAATGAGCAGTTCTTC.

This clonotype was found once. The genes are TRBV13 and TRBJ2-3; 8 positions agree with TRBD2. The germline V gene has CDR1 PRHDT and CDR2 FYEKMQ (reference sequence). This CDR3 spans 14 amino acids. V shed 5 bases, J shed 3 bases, and the junction held 4 bases outside the gene matches. In DNA, the CDR3 is TGTGCCAGCAGCCGACTAGCGACGACAGATACGCAGTATTTT. Translated: CASSRLATTDTQYF.

CDR3 DNA sequence: TGTGCCAGCCACGACAGGGCTCAAGAGACCCAGTACTTC. Amino acids: CASHDRAQETQYF. The chain has TRBV5-4 and TRBJ2-5, with 7 bases identical to TRBD1. J lost 2 bases, V lost 7 bases, and 5 bases had no gene match. The CDR3 runs to 13 residues. Germline-derived CDR1 and CDR2 are SGHNT and YYREEE (reference sequence).